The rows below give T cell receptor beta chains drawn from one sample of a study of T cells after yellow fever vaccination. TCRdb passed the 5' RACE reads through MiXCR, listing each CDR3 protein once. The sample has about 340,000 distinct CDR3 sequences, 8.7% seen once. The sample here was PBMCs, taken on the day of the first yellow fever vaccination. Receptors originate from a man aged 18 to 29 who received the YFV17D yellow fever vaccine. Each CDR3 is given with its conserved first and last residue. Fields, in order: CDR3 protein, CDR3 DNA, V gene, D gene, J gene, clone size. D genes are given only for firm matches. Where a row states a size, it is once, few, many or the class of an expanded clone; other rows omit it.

CDR3: CSVEETGSSYGYTF; DNA: TGCAGCGTTGAAGAGACAGGGAGCAGCTATGGCTACACCTTC; V: TRBV29-1; D: TRBD1; J: TRBJ1-2; size: few
CDR3: CASSSLTGMEEKLFF; DNA: TGTGCCAGCAGCTCACTCACGGGGATGGAGGAAAAACTGTTTTTT; V: TRBV7-6; D: .; J: TRBJ1-4; size: few
CDR3: CSVEPTGNLETQYF; DNA: TGCAGCGTTGAACCGACAGGGAACCTAGAGACCCAGTACTTC; V: TRBV29-1; D: TRBD1; J: TRBJ2-5; size: many
CDR3: CASSLLGGNEQFF; DNA: TGCGCCAGCAGCTTGTTGGGAGGGAATGAGCAGTTCTTC; V: TRBV5-1; D: TRBD2; J: TRBJ2-1; size: few
CDR3: CASSPLAGESNEQFF; DNA: TGTGCCAGCAGCCCTCTAGCGGGGGAGTCTAATGAGCAGTTCTTC; V: TRBV7-3; D: TRBD2; J: TRBJ2-1; size: .
CDR3: CSTRDLAVSSYEQYF; DNA: TGCAGTACTAGAGATCTGGCGGTGAGCTCCTACGAGCAGTACTTC; V: TRBV20-1; D: .; J: TRBJ2-7; size: .
CDR3: CASSLGTSVNEQFF; DNA: TGCGCCAGCAGCCTCGGGACTAGCGTAAATGAGCAGTTCTTC; V: TRBV5-1; D: TRBD2; J: TRBJ2-1; size: many
CDR3: CASRAGRGTEAFF; DNA: TGTGCCAGCCGCGCGGGGAGGGGAACTGAAGCTTTCTTT; V: TRBV28; D: .; J: TRBJ1-1; size: few
CDR3: CASSLDYSEQYF; DNA: TGTGCCAGCAGCTTGGACTACTCAGAGCAGTACTTC; V: TRBV5-4; D: .; J: TRBJ2-7; size: few
CDR3: CSAREDSEAFF; DNA: TGCAGTGCTAGGGAGGACAGTGAAGCTTTCTTT; V: TRBV20-1; D: .; J: TRBJ1-1; size: .
CDR3: CASSQDQGTYEQYF; DNA: TGCGCCAGCAGCCAAGATCAGGGAACCTACGAGCAGTACTTC; V: TRBV4-3; D: .; J: TRBJ2-7; size: few
CDR3: CASSLKPDETPTDTQYF; DNA: TGCGCCAGCAGCTTGAAACCGGATGAGACCCCCACAGATACGCAGTATTTT; V: TRBV5-1; D: .; J: TRBJ2-3; size: few
CDR3: CASSTPGLAEYEQYF; DNA: TGTGCCAGCAGTACTCCGGGACTAGCGGAATACGAGCAGTACTTC; V: TRBV6-5; D: TRBD2; J: TRBJ2-7; size: many
CDR3: CASSLRTSTDTQYF; DNA: TGTGCCAGCAGTTTGCGGACAAGCACAGATACGCAGTATTTT; V: TRBV12-3/TRBV12-4; D: .; J: TRBJ2-3; size: .